This TCR beta chain originates from a study of blood T cell repertoires in COVID-19. About the research overall: Specimens from acute and convalescent COVID-19 originated in the United States, Italy and Spain. Nucleic acid was either cDNA or gDNA, and it came from T cells, B-cell-depleted T cells, or PBMCs.

The V gene's germline CDR1 is SGHDN and CDR2 FVKESK. The CDR3 spans 15 residues. V lost 7 bases and J lost 0, with 14 bases in between. In the source study's methods: Estimated nucleated cell counts came from reference gene primer amplification. Generated by immunoSEQ multiplex PCR, the TCRdb table keeps only in-frame clones and is missing some. That table gives V, J and clone size, and the DNA gave D and trimming. The data show under 100,000 clones, around 90% seen once. Sequenced input: peripheral blood. This sequence originates from a man aged 35 to 55 with acute or convalescent COVID-19. The chain links TRBV14 to TRBJ2-3; possible D gene TRBD1, 5 bases. The CDR3 sequence is CASTTGRSSTDTQYF. The CDR3 region has the DNA TGTGCCAGCACCACAGGAAGGTCTAGCACAGATACGCAGTATTTT. The complete variable domain, with remaining parts taken from reference TRBV14 and TRBJ2-3, reads EAGVTQFPSHSVIEKGQTVTLRCDPISGHDNLYWYRRVMGKEIKFLLHFVKESKQDESGMPNNRFLAERTGGTYSTLKVQPAELEDSGVYFCASTTGRSSTDTQYFGPGTRLTVL.